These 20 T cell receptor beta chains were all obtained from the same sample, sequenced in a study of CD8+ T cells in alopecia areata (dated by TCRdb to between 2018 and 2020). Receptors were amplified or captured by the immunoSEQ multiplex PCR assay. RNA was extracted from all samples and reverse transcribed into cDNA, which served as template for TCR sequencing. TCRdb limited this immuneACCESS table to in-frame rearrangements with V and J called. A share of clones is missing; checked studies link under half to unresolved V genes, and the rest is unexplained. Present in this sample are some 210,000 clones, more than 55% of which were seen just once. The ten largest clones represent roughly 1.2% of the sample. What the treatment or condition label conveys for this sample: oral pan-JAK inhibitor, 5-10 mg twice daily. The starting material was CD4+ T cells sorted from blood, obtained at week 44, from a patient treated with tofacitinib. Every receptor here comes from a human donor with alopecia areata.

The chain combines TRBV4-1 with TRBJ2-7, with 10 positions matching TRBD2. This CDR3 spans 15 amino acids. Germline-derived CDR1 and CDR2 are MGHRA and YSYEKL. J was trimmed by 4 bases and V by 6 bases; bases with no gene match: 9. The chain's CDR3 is CASSRTSGVRYEQYF. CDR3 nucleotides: TGCGCCAGCAGTCGAACTAGCGGGGTTCGTTACGAGCAGTACTTC.

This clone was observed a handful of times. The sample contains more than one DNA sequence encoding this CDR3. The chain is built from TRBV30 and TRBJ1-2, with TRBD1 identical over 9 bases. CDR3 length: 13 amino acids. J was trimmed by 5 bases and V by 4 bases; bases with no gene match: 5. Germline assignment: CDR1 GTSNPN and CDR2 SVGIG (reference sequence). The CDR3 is CAWNRDRAYGYTF. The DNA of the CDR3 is TGTGCCTGGAACCGGGACAGGGCATATGGCTACACCTTC. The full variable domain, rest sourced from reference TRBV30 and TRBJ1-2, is SQTIHQWPATLVQPVGSPLSLECTVEGTSNPNLYWYRQAAGRGLQLLFYSVGIGQISSEVPQNLSASRPQDRQFILSSKKLLLSDSGFYLCAWNRDRAYGYTFGSGTRLTVV.

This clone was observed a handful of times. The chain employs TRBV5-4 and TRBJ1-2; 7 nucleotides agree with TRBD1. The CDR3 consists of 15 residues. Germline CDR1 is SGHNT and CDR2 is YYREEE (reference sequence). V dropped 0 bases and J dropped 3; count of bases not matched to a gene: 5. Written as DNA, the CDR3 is TGTGCCAGCAGCTTGGGTTCCGGGACAGACTATGGCTACACCTTC. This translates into CASSLGSGTDYGYTF.

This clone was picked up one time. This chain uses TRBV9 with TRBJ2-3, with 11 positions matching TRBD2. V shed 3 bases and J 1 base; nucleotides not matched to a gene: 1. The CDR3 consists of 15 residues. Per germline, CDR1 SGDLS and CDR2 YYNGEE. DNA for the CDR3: TGTGCCAGCAGCGCGACTAGCGGGGGCACAGATACGCAGTATTTT. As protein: CASSATSGGTDTQYF.

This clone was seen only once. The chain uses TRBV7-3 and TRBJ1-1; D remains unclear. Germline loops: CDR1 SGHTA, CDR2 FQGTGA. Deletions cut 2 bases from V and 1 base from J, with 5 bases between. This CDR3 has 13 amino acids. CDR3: CASSLVQNTEAFF. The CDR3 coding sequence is TGTGCCAGCAGCTTAGTCCAGAACACTGAAGCTTTCTTT.

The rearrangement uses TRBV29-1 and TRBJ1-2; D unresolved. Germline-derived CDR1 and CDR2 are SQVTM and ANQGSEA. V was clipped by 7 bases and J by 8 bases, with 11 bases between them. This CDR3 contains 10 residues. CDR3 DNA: TGCAGCGACGACGTTGGGGGCTACACCTTC. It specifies CSDDVGGYTF.

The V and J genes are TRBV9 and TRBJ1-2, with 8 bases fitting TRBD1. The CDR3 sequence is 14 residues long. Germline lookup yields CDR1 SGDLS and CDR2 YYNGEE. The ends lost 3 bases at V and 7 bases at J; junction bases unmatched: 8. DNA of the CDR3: TGTGCCAGCAGCGCCCGGACAGGGAATGTTGGCTACACCTTC. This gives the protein CASSARTGNVGYTF.

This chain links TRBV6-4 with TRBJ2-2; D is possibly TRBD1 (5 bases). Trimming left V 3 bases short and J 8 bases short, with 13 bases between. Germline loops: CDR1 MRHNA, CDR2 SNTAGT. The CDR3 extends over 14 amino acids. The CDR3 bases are TGTGCCAGCAGTGAACAGGTGAAACAAGGGGAGCTGTTTTTT. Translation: CASSEQVKQGELFF.

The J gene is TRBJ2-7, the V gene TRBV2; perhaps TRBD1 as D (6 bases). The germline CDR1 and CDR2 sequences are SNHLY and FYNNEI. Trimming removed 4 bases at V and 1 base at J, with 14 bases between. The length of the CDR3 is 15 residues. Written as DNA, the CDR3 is TGTGCCAGCAGTGTCGACAGGACTCCTTCCTACGAGCAGTACTTC. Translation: CASSVDRTPSYEQYF.

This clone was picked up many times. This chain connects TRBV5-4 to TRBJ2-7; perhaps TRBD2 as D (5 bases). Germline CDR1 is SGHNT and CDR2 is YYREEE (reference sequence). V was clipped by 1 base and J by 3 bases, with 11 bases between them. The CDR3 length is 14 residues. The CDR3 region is CASSLSMTNYEQYF. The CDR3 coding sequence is TGTGCCAGCAGCTTGTCAATGACTAACTACGAGCAGTACTTC.

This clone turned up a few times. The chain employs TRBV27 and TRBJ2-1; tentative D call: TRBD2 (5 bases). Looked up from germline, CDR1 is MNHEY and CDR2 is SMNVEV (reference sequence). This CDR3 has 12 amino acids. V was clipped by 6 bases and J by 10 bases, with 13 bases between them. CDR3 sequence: CASSSGWAEQFF. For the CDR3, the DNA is TGTGCCAGCAGCTCGGGGTGGGCAGAGCAGTTCTTC.

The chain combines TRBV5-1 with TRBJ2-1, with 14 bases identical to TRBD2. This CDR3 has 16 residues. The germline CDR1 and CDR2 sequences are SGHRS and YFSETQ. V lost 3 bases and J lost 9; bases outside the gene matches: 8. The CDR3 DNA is TGCGCCAGCAGCTCGGGACTAGCGGGGGCCCGGGGTGAGCAGTTCTTC. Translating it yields CASSSGLAGARGEQFF.

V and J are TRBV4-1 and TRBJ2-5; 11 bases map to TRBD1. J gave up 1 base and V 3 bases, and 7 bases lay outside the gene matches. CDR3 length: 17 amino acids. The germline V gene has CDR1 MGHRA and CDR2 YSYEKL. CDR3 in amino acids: CASSHTRDRGTQETQYF. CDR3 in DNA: TGCGCCAGCAGCCATACCCGGGACAGGGGGACCCAAGAGACCCAGTACTTC.

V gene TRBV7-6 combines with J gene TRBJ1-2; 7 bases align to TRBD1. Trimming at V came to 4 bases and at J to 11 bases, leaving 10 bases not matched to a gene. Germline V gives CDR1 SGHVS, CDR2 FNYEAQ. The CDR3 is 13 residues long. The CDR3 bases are TGTGCCAGCAGCTCCGACAGGGACGCGGGGTACACCTTC. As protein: CASSSDRDAGYTF.

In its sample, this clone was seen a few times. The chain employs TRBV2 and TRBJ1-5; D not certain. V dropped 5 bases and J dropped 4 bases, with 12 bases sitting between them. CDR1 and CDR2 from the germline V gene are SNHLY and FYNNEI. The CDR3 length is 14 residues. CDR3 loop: CASSLAWANQPQHF. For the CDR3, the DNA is TGTGCCAGCAGTCTGGCCTGGGCTAATCAGCCCCAGCATTTT.

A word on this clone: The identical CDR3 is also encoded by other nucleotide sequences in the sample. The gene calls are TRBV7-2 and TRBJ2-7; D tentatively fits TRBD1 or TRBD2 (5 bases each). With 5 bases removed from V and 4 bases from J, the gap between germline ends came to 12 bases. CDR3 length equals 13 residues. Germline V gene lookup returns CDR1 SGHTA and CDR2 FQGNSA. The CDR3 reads CASSPRAGYEQYF. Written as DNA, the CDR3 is TGTGCCAGCAGCCCGAGGGCAGGGTACGAGCAGTACTTC. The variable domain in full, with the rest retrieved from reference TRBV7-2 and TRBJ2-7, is GAGVSQSPSNKVTEKGKDVELRCDPISGHTALYWYRQSLGQGLEFLIYFQGNSAPDKSGLPSDRFSAERTGGSVSTLTIQRTQQEDSAVYLCASSPRAGYEQYFGPGTRLTVT.

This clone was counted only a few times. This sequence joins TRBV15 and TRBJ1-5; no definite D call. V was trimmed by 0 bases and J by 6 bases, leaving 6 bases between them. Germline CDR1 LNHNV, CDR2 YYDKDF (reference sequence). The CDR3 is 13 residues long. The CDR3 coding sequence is TGTGCCACCAGCAGAGAGTTCCGTCAGCCCCAGCATTTT. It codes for CATSREFRQPQHF.

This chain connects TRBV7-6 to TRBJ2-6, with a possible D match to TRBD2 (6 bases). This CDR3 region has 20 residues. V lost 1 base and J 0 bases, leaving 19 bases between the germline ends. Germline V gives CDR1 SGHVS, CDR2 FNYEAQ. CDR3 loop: CASSLGRQRRVYSGANVLTF. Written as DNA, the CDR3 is TGTGCCAGCAGCTTAGGAAGGCAGAGGAGGGTTTACTCTGGGGCCAACGTCCTGACTTTC.

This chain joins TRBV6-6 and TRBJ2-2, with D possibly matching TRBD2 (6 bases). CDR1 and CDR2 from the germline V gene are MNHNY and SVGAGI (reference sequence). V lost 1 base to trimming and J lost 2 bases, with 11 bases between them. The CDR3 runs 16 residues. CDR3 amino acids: CASSYLGLPNTGELFF. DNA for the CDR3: TGTGCCAGCAGTTACTTAGGACTACCAAACACCGGGGAGCTGTTTTTT.

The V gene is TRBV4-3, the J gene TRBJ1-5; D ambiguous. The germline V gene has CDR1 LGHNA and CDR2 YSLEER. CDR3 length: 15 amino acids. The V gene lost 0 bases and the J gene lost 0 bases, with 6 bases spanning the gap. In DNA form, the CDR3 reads TGCGCCAGCAGCCAAGATTCGAATAGCAATCAGCCCCAGCATTTT. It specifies CASSQDSNSNQPQHF.